The T cell receptor beta chain under discussion was sequenced for a study of identical twins. With V trimmed by 7 bases and J by 0 bases, 3 bases remained unmatched. The CDR3 covers 14 residues. Germline CDR1 is MNHNS and CDR2 is SASEGT. No donor was unhealthy or non-Caucasian. Comment on this clonotype: The antigen is unknown.

Unique molecular identifiers were in the cDNA, with template-switch universal primer binding. Via MiXCR, TCRdb re-called the 5' RACE reads, giving one row per CDR3 protein. Here the sample spans 400,000 to 600,000 distinct CDR3 sequences, 20% to 25% being singletons. Study-wide results and caveats: Fewer insertions were carried by abundant cord blood beta clonotypes, but none was seen in memory repertoires. Instead of following the same donors, the conclusions were based on cross-sectional statistical analysis.

These data also formed part of another study, on yellow fever vaccine responses in identical twins.

The receptor was isolated from a woman aged 18-35 years in good health. The J gene is TRBJ2-1, the V gene TRBV6-1, with TRBD2 matching 7 bases. Sample: CD4+ T cells sorted from blood. Here the CDR3 reads CASKGGSSYNEQFF. CDR3 sequence (DNA): TGTGCCAGCAAAGGCGGGAGCTCCTACAATGAGCAGTTCTTC.